Listed below are T cell receptor beta chains from one sample, sequenced in a study of identical twins. From the 5' RACE reads, TCRdb called clonotypes with MiXCR, one entry per CDR3 protein. Of hundreds of thousands of distinct CDR3 sequences listed, roughly 20% are singletons. The sample also formed part of further work on T cells expressing NK-cell markers.

Sequencing was performed on PBMCs. The receptors shown here come from a woman aged 18-30 years in good health. The CDR3 runs from the conserved cysteine through the conserved F or W. D genes are given only for firm matches. Clone size is shown for a subset of rows, as once, few, many or a class of expanded clone.

clone_size,d_call,j_call,v_call,cdr3_nt,cdr3_aa
.,.,TRBJ2-1,TRBV29-1,TGCAGCGTTCTCAGCGGGACAAAGAACTCCTACAATGAGCAGTTCTTC,CSVLSGTKNSYNEQFF
many,.,TRBJ1-4,TRBV20-1,TGCAGTGCTAGAGATCAAGGGGCCGGTGAAAAACTGTTTTTT,CSARDQGAGEKLFF
few,.,TRBJ2-7,TRBV29-1,TGCAGCGTTGAGTCGGTAACCTACGAGCAGTACTTC,CSVESVTYEQYF
few,TRBD1,TRBJ2-7,TRBV12-3/TRBV12-4,TGTGCCAGCAGTACTAGGGACAGGGGCAATGTGAAGCAGTACTTC,CASSTRDRGNVKQYF
few,.,TRBJ2-1,TRBV3-1,TGTGCCAGCAGCCAAGGGTTTCAAGGGCTTAAGGGGTTCTTC,CASSQGFQGLKGFF
.,TRBD1,TRBJ1-2,TRBV2,TGTGCCAGCAGTGGTCAGGGGGGCCTCTATGGCTACACCTTC,CASSGQGGLYGYTF
many,.,TRBJ2-2,TRBV12-3/TRBV12-4,TGTGCCAGCAGTGAGGGCACCGGGGAGCTGTTTTTT,CASSEGTGELFF
few,TRBD1,TRBJ1-5,TRBV20-1,TGCAGTGCCCCGGACAGGGCTAGCAATCAGCCCCAGCATTTT,CSAPDRASNQPQHF
.,.,TRBJ2-5,TRBV3-1,TGTGCCAGCAGCCAAGGGGCAGGGGTACAGACCCAGTACTTC,CASSQGAGVQTQYF
few,.,TRBJ2-7,TRBV9,TGTGCCAGCAGCGTATACCCCGACTACGAGCAGTACTTC,CASSVYPDYEQYF
once,.,TRBJ2-5,TRBV6-1,TGTGCCAGCAGAACGACACTAGTCCAAGAGACCCAGTACTTC,CASRTTLVQETQYF
few,.,TRBJ2-4,TRBV12-3/TRBV12-4,TGTGCCAGCAGTTTCTTCCTAGCCAAAAACATTCAGTACTTC,CASSFFLAKNIQYF
.,.,TRBJ1-2,TRBV7-9,TGTGCCAGCACCCGGGGACATCAGGGCTACACCTTC,CASTRGHQGYTF
.,.,TRBJ2-1,TRBV20-1,TGCAGTGCTAGAGTTTTCAAACTCAATGAGCAGTTCTTC,CSARVFKLNEQFF
few,.,TRBJ1-2,TRBV9,TGTGCCAGCAGCGTAGTTGGGGGAATCGACTATGGCTACACCTTC,CASSVVGGIDYGYTF
.,TRBD1,TRBJ1-1,TRBV7-9,TGTGCCAGCATCCCAATCGACAGGGCGAACACTGAAGCTTTCTTT,CASIPIDRANTEAFF
.,.,TRBJ1-2,TRBV7-2,TGTGCCAGCAGCTCCCCCCCCAGCCACGTTGGCTACACCTTC,CASSSPPSHVGYTF
few,.,TRBJ2-1,TRBV5-5,TGTGCCAGCAGCCCACCTCACTCCTACAATGAGCAGTTCTTC,CASSPPHSYNEQFF
.,TRBD1,TRBJ2-2,TRBV6-1,TGTGCCAGCACCAGGGGGCTTCTCACCGGGGAGCTGTTTTTT,CASTRGLLTGELFF
few,.,TRBJ2-2,TRBV12-3/TRBV12-4,TGTGCCAGCAGACCCACCTACAGGGCGAACACCGGGGAGCTGTTTTTT,CASRPTYRANTGELFF
.,.,TRBJ2-5,TRBV20-1,TGCAGTGCTAGGGAGGACTCGCAAGAGACCCAGTACTTC,CSAREDSQETQYF
.,.,TRBJ2-5,TRBV6-2/TRBV6-3,TGTGCCAGCAGGACCACTAGCGAGGGGGGGACCCAGTACTTC,CASRTTSEGGTQYF
few,TRBD2,TRBJ2-5,TRBV20-1,TGCAGTGCTAGCCCCTCTAGCGGGGACCAAGAGACCCAGTACTTC,CSASPSSGDQETQYF
few,TRBD2,TRBJ2-7,TRBV12-3/TRBV12-4,TGTGCCAGCAGTGTTAGGACTAGCAGCCCCGAGCAGTACTTC,CASSVRTSSPEQYF
.,.,TRBJ2-6,TRBV12-3/TRBV12-4,TGTGCCAGCGGGAATCGGGACTTGAGCTCTGGGGCCAACGTCCTGACTTTC,CASGNRDLSSGANVLTF
few,TRBD1,TRBJ2-3,TRBV29-1,TGCAGCGCCTCGACAGGGTGGGCAGATACGCAGTATTTT,CSASTGWADTQYF
few,TRBD2,TRBJ2-3,TRBV24-1,TGTGCCACCAGTGACCATAGCGGGGGCCCGAACAGGGATACGCAGTATTTT,CATSDHSGGPNRDTQYF
few,TRBD2,TRBJ2-1,TRBV9,TGTGCCAGCAGCGTCCCGACTAGCGCCACGGATAATGAGCAGTTCTTC,CASSVPTSATDNEQFF
many,TRBD1,TRBJ1-1,TRBV20-1,TGCAGTGCCAGGGGGAGGGGGGGGAGCACTGAAGCTTTCTTT,CSARGRGGSTEAFF
few,.,TRBJ2-1,TRBV6-5,TGTGCCAGCAGTTACTCGGGAAGTGGGCAGTTCTTC,CASSYSGSGQFF
.,TRBD2,TRBJ2-4,TRBV20-1,TGCAGTGCTAGAAAGAATAGCGGGAGTGGCAACATTCAGTACTTC,CSARKNSGSGNIQYF
few,TRBD2,TRBJ2-3,TRBV20-1,TGCAGTGCTCCTAAGACTAGCGGGAGCACAGATACGCAGTATTTT,CSAPKTSGSTDTQYF
.,.,TRBJ2-1,TRBV12-3/TRBV12-4,TGTGCCAGTACCAAATACAATGAGCAGTTCTTC,CASTKYNEQFF
.,TRBD2,TRBJ2-1,TRBV4-2,TGTGCCAGCAGCCAGGGCGTGGCGGGGGGGCGCCACAATGAGCAGTTCTTC,CASSQGVAGGRHNEQFF
.,.,TRBJ2-1,TRBV9,TGTGCCAGCAGCGCCCCGCCAGCGCCTGAGCAGTTCTTC,CASSAPPAPEQFF
.,.,TRBJ2-3,TRBV12-3/TRBV12-4,TGTGCCAGCAGGGACATAACGGCGGGGACCCAGTATTTT,CASRDITAGTQYF
few,.,TRBJ1-5,TRBV27,TGTGCCAGCAGTTCCCGGGACCGACCTAGCAATCAGCCCCAGCATTTT,CASSSRDRPSNQPQHF
.,.,TRBJ1-1,TRBV12-3/TRBV12-4,TGTGCCAGCAGTTTAGGGGCGGACGCCGTGGGCGCTTTCTTT,CASSLGADAVGAFF
.,.,TRBJ1-6,TRBV7-3,TGTGCCAGCAGCTTAATGGAGCGCTCACCCCTCCACTTT,CASSLMERSPLHF
many,TRBD1,TRBJ2-5,TRBV5-1,TGCGCCAGCAGCTGGCGACAGGGGGAGGCGACCCAGTACTTC,CASSWRQGEATQYF
.,.,TRBJ2-3,TRBV12-3/TRBV12-4,TGTGCCAGCGGACCGGATCGAGTCTATACGCAGTATTTT,CASGPDRVYTQYF
.,.,TRBJ2-5,TRBV7-9,TGTGCCAGCAGCTTAGGGGTCCAGTTCCAAGAGACCCAGTACTTC,CASSLGVQFQETQYF